These 13 T cell receptor beta chains were sequenced from one sample in a study of T cell repertoires in cytomegalovirus infection. These receptors have no identified antigens. TCRdb redid the calling of the reads with MiXCR, one entry per CDR3 protein. The table includes nearly 700,000 distinct CDR3 sequences, approximately 33% detected once. This specimen was cultured PBMCs, taken from culture after CMV antigen stimulation. These receptors came from a human donor in good health (CMV status not recorded). Some clones in this sample may be carry-over from other donors' samples.

The chain joins TRBV5-4 to TRBJ2-3; 9 positions match TRBD1. This CDR3 comprises 16 residues. The V gene end was trimmed by 2 bases and the J gene end by 7 bases; junction bases not matched to a gene: 11. From germline, CDR1 is SGHNT and CDR2 YYREEE (reference sequence). In DNA, the CDR3 is TGTGCCAGCAGCTTAGGACAGGGGCGTAACACGCATACGCAGTATTTT. Its translation: CASSLGQGRNTHTQYF.

This clonotype was detected a few times. This chain joins TRBV5-3 and TRBJ1-4; D not resolved. TRBV5-3 is designated an ORF whose function remains uncertain. The CDR3 runs 14 residues. The V end lost 8 bases, the J end lost 5 bases, and 16 bases lay between the germline ends. The CDR3 spells CASTLGTGNEKLFF. In DNA, the CDR3 is TGTGCCAGCACACTCGGCACGGGGAATGAAAAACTGTTTTTT.

A few counts support this clonotype. The chain's CDR3 is CASSQALGGGYTF. CDR3 bases: TGTGCCAGCAGTCAGGCCCTCGGGGGTGGCTACACCTTC. The rearrangement uses TRBV12-3 or TRBV12-4 and TRBJ1-2; possible D gene TRBD1, 5 bases. The length of the CDR3 is 13 residues. The ends were cut back, 5 bases at V and 7 bases at J, with 14 bases in the middle.

The chain is built from TRBV2 and TRBJ2-1; TRBD1 matches at 9 bases. Germline CDR1 reads SNHLY; CDR2 reads FYNNEI. The V and J ends lost 6 bases and 0 bases, in that order; junction bases with no gene match: 18. The CDR3 totals 20 residues. The chain's CDR3 is CASSAPGTGPISSSYNEQFF. Here the CDR3 DNA reads TGTGCCAGCAGCGCCCCCGGGACAGGGCCCATTTCCAGCTCCTACAATGAGCAGTTCTTC.

V gene TRBV19 combines with J gene TRBJ2-3, with D uncertain. Per the germline V gene, CDR1 is LNHDA and CDR2 is SQIVND (reference sequence). The CDR3 contains 15 residues. Trimming took off 3 bases at V and 6 bases at J, with 16 bases between the two ends. For the CDR3, the DNA is TGTGCCAGTAGTATCCCGCACAGTTTTAAGGATACGCAGTATTTT. Its protein product is CASSIPHSFKDTQYF.

The chain recombines TRBV4-1 with TRBJ1-5; D call uncertain. This CDR3 is 17 amino acids long. Germline V lookup: CDR1 MGHRA, CDR2 YSYEKL. The germline V and J ends were trimmed by 1 base and 0 bases, with 13 bases remaining between them. The CDR3 DNA is TGCGCCAGCAGCCAAGTCCCTGCAGAGTATAGCAATCAGCCCCAGCATTTT. This encodes CASSQVPAEYSNQPQHF.

The chain uses TRBV11-2 and TRBJ2-5; D is possibly TRBD1 or TRBD2 (6 bases each). The CDR3 covers 14 residues. Germline V CDR1 and CDR2: SGHAT, FQNNGV. V lost 7 bases, J lost 5 bases, and 17 bases lay in between. The CDR3 DNA reads as TGTGCCAGCAACACAGGGTGGGCGGGGGAGACCCAGTACTTC. It yields the protein CASNTGWAGETQYF.

There are many counts of this clonotype. V gene TRBV7-8 combines with J gene TRBJ2-7; TRBD2 aligns across 11 bases. Germline-derived CDR1 and CDR2 are SGHVS and FQNEAQ. The CDR3 consists of 17 residues. J was trimmed by 4 bases and V by 4 bases; bases with no gene match: 12. CDR3 coding DNA: TGTGCCAGCAGCTCAGAGGGGGAGACTAGCGGGGTTTACGAGCAGTACTTC. Its translation: CASSSEGETSGVYEQYF.

This clonotype was found a few times. This chain joins TRBV7-9 and TRBJ2-5, with TRBD2 matching 11 bases. The CDR3 spans 17 residues. The germline V gene has CDR1 SEHNR and CDR2 FQNEAQ (reference sequence). The ends lost 5 bases at V and 3 bases at J; junction bases unmatched: 11. The CDR3 sequence is CASSNSPTSGGEETQYF. CDR3 bases: TGTGCCAGCAGCAATTCCCCAACTAGCGGGGGAGAAGAGACCCAGTACTTC. The full variable domain, with the rest looked up from reference TRBV7-9 and TRBJ2-5, is DTGVSQNPRHKITKRGQNVTFRCDPISEHNRLYWYRQTLGQGPEFLTYFQNEAQLEKSRLLSDRFSAERPKGSFSTLEIQRTEQGDSAMYLCASSNSPTSGGEETQYFGPGTRLLVL.

In DNA, the CDR3 is TGTGCCAGCAGCCCGGACAGGGGGATCGTCACTGAAGCTTTCTTT. Its translation is CASSPDRGIVTEAFF. The chain recombines TRBV4-2 with TRBJ1-1; TRBD1 matches at 10 bases. From germline, CDR1 is LGHNA and CDR2 YNFKEQ. The J segment lost 4 bases and the V segment lost 4 bases, leaving 6 bases of the junction unmatched. CDR3 size: 15 residues.

This chain links TRBV6-6 with TRBJ2-1, with D maybe TRBD2 (6 bases). The CDR3 length is 14 residues. V lost 6 bases and J lost 8, with 17 bases in between. Per the germline V gene, CDR1 is MNHNY and CDR2 is SVGAGI (reference sequence). The CDR3 coding sequence is TGTGCCAGCAGAGAAGTGGGGCGGGGATATGAGCAGTTCTTC. Protein sequence: CASREVGRGYEQFF.

The table lists this clonotype with a few counts. This rearrangement joins TRBV7-2 to TRBJ2-7; 14 nucleotides align to TRBD2. J lost 6 bases, V lost 1 base, and 2 bases had no gene match. This CDR3 comprises 15 residues. Germline CDR1 and CDR2: SGHTA and FQGNSA. The CDR3 DNA sequence: TGTGCCAGCAGCTTAGGTGGGACTAGCGGGAGCGAGCAGTACTTC. This codes for CASSLGGTSGSEQYF.

The chain links TRBV27 to TRBJ2-7; D gene uncertain. V lost 5 bases and J lost 0, with 17 bases in between. Germline V gives CDR1 MNHEY, CDR2 SMNVEV (reference sequence). The CDR3 totals 16 residues. The CDR3 loop reads CASSPLSIMGSYEQYF. DNA of the CDR3: TGTGCCAGCAGTCCTCTCAGTATTATGGGCTCCTACGAGCAGTACTTC.